This TCR beta chain was captured in a study of human T cells and chemical hapten exposure. The library put unique molecular identifiers onto individual cDNA molecules. In the study's own analysis: Sample-level TCR yields exhibited a median of about 96,000, with a range of roughly 20,000 to 700,000. TCRdb recomputed calls from the RACE reads with MiXCR, one row per CDR3 protein. The V and J calls here are based on TCRdb, not the publication. The repertoire holds about 110,000 distinct CDR3 sequences, with around 12% as singletons. The CDR3 extends over 14 amino acids. V lost 1 base and J lost 7, with 16 bases in between. Germline loops: CDR1 DFQATT, CDR2 SNEGSKA (reference sequence). Stated time point: pre-sensitization, week 0. Treatment reported: therapeutic diphenylcyclopropenone sensitization with weekly scalp DPC. Study-level points and caveats: TCRs above 1 in 1000 frequency stayed constant with DPC sensitization. There were significantly more large CDR3 similarity clusters among expanded TCRs than among controls.

This clonotype has only a few counts. Its antigen remains unknown. The V call is TRBV20-1, the J call TRBJ1-1, with D tentatively TRBD1 (5 bases). Sequences were derived from whole blood, sampled in connection with sensitization to the hapten diphenylcyclopropenone (DPC). This sequence was found in a woman aged 50 to 65 with alopecia areata. Some clones in this sample may be carry-over from other donors' samples. CDR3 sequence (DNA): TGCAGTGCTAGAGTTCCAGTGGGGCAGGGTGAAGCTTTCTTT. It specifies CSARVPVGQGEAFF.